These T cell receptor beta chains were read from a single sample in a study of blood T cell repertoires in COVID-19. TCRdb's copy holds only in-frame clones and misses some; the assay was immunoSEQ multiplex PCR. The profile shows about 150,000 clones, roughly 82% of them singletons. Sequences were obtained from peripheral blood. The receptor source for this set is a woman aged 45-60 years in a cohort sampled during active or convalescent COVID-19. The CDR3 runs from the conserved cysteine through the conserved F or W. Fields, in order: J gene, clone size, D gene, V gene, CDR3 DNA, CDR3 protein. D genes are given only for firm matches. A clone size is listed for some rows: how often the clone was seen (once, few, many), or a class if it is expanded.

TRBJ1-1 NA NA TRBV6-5 TGTGCCAGCAGTTTAGGGGGGGATGCTTTCTTT CASSLGGDAFF
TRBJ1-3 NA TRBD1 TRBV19 TGTGCCAGTAGCTCCGGGACAGCATCCTCTGGAAACACCATATATTTT CASSSGTASSGNTIYF
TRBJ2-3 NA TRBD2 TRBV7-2 TGTGCCAGCAGCCGTATCGGGCTGGGGGGGTTTACAGATACGCAGTATTTT CASSRIGLGGFTDTQYF
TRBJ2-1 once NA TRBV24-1 TGTGCCACCAGTGATGTGAACAGGGAACCCTACAATGAGCAGTTCTTC CATSDVNREPYNEQFF
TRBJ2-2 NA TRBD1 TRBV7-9 TGTGCCAGCAGCTTGGACAGGGTGGCGAACACCGGGGAGCTGTTTTTT CASSLDRVANTGELFF
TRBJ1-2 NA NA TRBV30 TGTGCCTGGGACTACTATGGCTACACCTTC CAWDYYGYTF
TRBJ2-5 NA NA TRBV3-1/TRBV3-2 TGTGCCAGCAGCCAAGAGGGGGCGGAGACCCAGTACTTC CASSQEGAETQYF
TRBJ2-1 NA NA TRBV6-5 TGTGCCAGTTCCTCGAGCCACGGTGAGCAGTTCTTC CASSSSHGEQFF
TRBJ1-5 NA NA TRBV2 TGTGCCAGCAGTGAAGCTTCAGGGGTCAATCAGCCCCAGCATTTT CASSEASGVNQPQHF
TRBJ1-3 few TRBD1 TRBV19 TGTGCCAGTACCCTCCGGGACAGCCGAAACACCATATATTTT CASTLRDSRNTIYF
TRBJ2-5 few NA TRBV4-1 TGCGCCCCGGAGCGGAAGACCCAGTACTTC CAPERKTQYF
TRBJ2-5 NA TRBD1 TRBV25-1 TGTGCCAGCAGTGCCGGACAGGGAGCGCAAGAGACCCAGTACTTC CASSAGQGAQETQYF
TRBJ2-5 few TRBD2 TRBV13 TGTGCCAGCAGCTTAGTCGGACTAGCGGGGGCACAAGAGACCCAGTACTTC CASSLVGLAGAQETQYF
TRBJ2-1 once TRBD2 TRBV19 TGTGCCAGTAGTATAGGACTAGCGGGGGGGAGTATTGACAATGAGCAGTTCTTC CASSIGLAGGSIDNEQFF
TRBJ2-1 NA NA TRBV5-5 TGTGCCAGCAGCTTGTACTTAGTCTACAATGAGCAGTTCTTC CASSLYLVYNEQFF
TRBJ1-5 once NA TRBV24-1 TGTGCCACCAGTGATTCCCTAGGGCAGGGAAGATTTTTT CATSDSLGQGRFF
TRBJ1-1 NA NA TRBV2 TGTGCCAGCAGGCTACAGAGGGGAGGTATGAACACTGAAGCTTTCTTT CASRLQRGGMNTEAFF
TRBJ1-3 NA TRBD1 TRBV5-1 TGCGCCAGCGGTCCGGGACAGGTCTCTGGAAACACCATATATTTT CASGPGQVSGNTIYF
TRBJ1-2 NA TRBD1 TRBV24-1 TGTGCCACCAGTGACCCGGACAGGGACTATGGCTACACCTTC CATSDPDRDYGYTF
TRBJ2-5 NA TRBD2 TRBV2 TGTGCCGGCAGGGGACTAGTGGGAGAGACCCAGTACTTC CAGRGLVGETQYF
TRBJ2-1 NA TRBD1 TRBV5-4 TGTGCCAGCAGCTTGGCCTTGGGGGGACAGGGCAAGGTCAATGAGCAGTTCTTC CASSLALGGQGKVNEQFF
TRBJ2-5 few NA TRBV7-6 TGTGCCAGCAGCCAAAATTCAGGGCGGCAAGAGACCCAGTACTTC CASSQNSGRQETQYF
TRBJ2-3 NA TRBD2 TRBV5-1 TGCGCCAGCAGCTTGGCGGGTAGCGGGGGGGTCGCAGATACGCAGTATTTT CASSLAGSGGVADTQYF
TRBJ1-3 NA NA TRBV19 TGTGCCAGTAGTATGGGGCGCTCTGGAAACACCATATATTTT CASSMGRSGNTIYF
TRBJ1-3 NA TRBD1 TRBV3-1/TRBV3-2 TGTGCCAGCAGCCTTAGGGGTGGTAAGGGGGCAAAAGGAAACACCATATATTTT CASSLRGGKGAKGNTIYF
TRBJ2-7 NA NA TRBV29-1 TGCAGCGTTGAAGAATGGTCAATGAGAATGAGCTCCTACGAGCAGTACTTC CSVEEWSMRMSSYEQYF
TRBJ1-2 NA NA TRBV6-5 TGTGCCAGCAGTTACTCGTGGGGAGCTAACTATGGCTACACCTTC CASSYSWGANYGYTF
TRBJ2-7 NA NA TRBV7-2 TGTGCCAGCAGCCGTCCCCTCCGGGGGGCCACCTTGGAGCAGTACTTC CASSRPLRGATLEQYF
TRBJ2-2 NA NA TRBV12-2 TGTGCAAGTCGCTTATTGGTGACAGAGAACACCGGGGAGCTGTTTTTT CASRLLVTENTGELFF
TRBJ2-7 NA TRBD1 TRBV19 TGTGCCAGTAGTATTGGGACAGGATACGAGCAGTACTTC CASSIGTGYEQYF
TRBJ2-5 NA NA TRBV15 TGTGCCACCAGCAGAGGGCAGCAGGGTCGGGAGACCCAGTACTTC CATSRGQQGRETQYF